This TCR beta chain was captured by sequencing in a study of vaccination effects on CD4 cells after COVID-19. On the study more broadly: Each participant was administered two doses of either the BNT162b2 or the mRNA-1273 vaccine.

In the case of this clone: The antigen is unknown.

Findings of the study overall: Infection-derived and vaccine-derived clones contracted markedly late after vaccination. Early post-infection timepoints were absent, and convalescent patients were few.

The repertoire was sequenced with immunoSEQ multiplex PCR; TCRdb's copy has only in-frame clones and lacks some. In the table there are 25,000 to 35,000 clones, about 81% of which are singletons. There are 14 residues in the CDR3. CDR1 and CDR2 (germline): SGHVS, FQNEAQ. V shed 6 bases and J 2 bases; nucleotides not matched to a gene: 6. Ahead of sequencing, the ViraFEST assay grew antigen-specific CD4+ T cells using viral peptide pools. CD4+ T cells were isolated after less than 13 days of culture. Vaccine recipients had no previous SARS-CoV-2 infection; their nucleocapsid antibodies were negative. Half-medium changes using IL-2 medium occurred on days 3 and 7.

The chain uses TRBV7-8 and TRBJ1-1; TRBD1 matches 7 bases. Sequenced here: CD4+ T cells from PBMCs cultured with SARS-CoV-2 spike peptides, sampled before COVID-19 vaccination. The source of this sequence is a human donor who received a COVID-19 vaccine. CDR3 region: CASSRDSQNTEAFF. In nucleotides, the CDR3 is TGTGCCAGCAGTAGGGACAGCCAAAACACTGAAGCTTTCTTT.